This entry concerns a single T cell receptor (beta chain). The target antigen is unknown. CDR3 length: 14 amino acids. The V gene lost 7 bases and the J gene lost 4 bases, with 17 bases spanning the gap. Germline V gene data show CDR1 as SGHRS and CDR2 as YFSETQ. This entry belongs to a study of vaccination effects on CD4 cells after COVID-19. General study points: Marked clonal contraction was seen in infection- and vaccine-induced clones late after vaccination.

Before sequencing, viral peptide pools were used by the ViraFEST assay to expand antigen-specific CD4+ T cells. Once cultured for approximately 10 days, the cells underwent separation to obtain CD4+ T cells. Two doses of BNT162b2 or mRNA-1273 vaccine were administered to participants. All vaccine recipients tested negative for nucleocapsid antibodies and had never contracted SARS-CoV-2 infection. Only in-frame clones appear in the TCRdb table, and some are missing; sequencing was by immunoSEQ multiplex PCR. The sample includes around 60,000 clones, around 73% of them seen just once. Here the sequenced sample was CD4+ T cells from PBMCs cultured with HCoV-229E spike peptides, taken after COVID-19 vaccination. The chain employs TRBV5-1 and TRBJ2-5; unclear D gene. This clonotype was obtained from a human donor who received a COVID-19 vaccine. The DNA of the CDR3 is TGCGCCAGCCGACCCCAACCCGGATCAGAGACCCAGTACTTC. Amino acids: CASRPQPGSETQYF.